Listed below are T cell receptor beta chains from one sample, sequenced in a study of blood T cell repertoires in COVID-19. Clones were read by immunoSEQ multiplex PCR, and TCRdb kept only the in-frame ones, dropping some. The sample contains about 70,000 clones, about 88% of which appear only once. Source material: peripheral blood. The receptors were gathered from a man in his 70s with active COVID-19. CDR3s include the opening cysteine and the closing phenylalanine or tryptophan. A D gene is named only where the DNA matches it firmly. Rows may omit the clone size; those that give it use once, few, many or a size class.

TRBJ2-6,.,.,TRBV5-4,CASSLGGTNGANVLTF,TGTGCCAGCAGCTTGGGGGGGACAAATGGGGCCAACGTCCTGACTTTC
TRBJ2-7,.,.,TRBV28,CASSPGVVAETYEQYF,TGTGCCAGCAGTCCCGGGGTGGTAGCGGAGACCTACGAGCAGTACTTC
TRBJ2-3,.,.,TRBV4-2,CASSQVGAGSTDTQYF,TGTGCCAGCAGCCAAGTTGGCGCGGGTAGCACAGATACGCAGTATTTT
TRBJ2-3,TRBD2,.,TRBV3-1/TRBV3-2,CASSQTSGSTDTQYF,TGTGCCAGCAGCCAGACTAGCGGGAGCACAGATACGCAGTATTTT
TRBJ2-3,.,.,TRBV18,CASSPRPGQRADTQYF,TGTGCCAGCTCACCACGGCCAGGGCAACGGGCAGATACGCAGTATTTT
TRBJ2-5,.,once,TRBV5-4,CASSPPPGLQETQYF,TGTGCCAGCAGCCCCCCTCCTGGACTCCAAGAGACCCAGTACTTC
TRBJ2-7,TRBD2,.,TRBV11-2,CASSAGLAAPYEQYF,TGTGCCAGCAGCGCCGGACTAGCGGCGCCCTACGAGCAGTACTTC
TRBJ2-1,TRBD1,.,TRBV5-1,CATRPGQNYNEQFF,TGCGCCACCCGACCGGGACAGAACTACAATGAGCAGTTCTTC
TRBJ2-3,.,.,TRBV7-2,CASSLGLVSDTQYF,TGTGCCAGCAGCTTAGGGCTAGTGTCAGATACGCAGTATTTT
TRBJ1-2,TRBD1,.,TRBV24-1,CATSDSGQGNYGYTF,TGTGCCACCAGTGATTCGGGACAGGGCAACTATGGCTACACCTTC
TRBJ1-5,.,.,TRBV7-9,CASSTGPTGPQHF,TGTGCCAGCAGCACAGGGCCAACAGGGCCCCAGCATTTT
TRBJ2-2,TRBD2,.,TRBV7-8,CASSSRLAGEVTGELFF,TGTGCCAGCAGCTCGCGACTAGCGGGAGAAGTCACGGGGGAGCTGTTTTTT
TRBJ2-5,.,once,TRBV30,CAWSAGLQETQYF,TGTGCCTGGAGTGCGGGGTTGCAAGAGACCCAGTACTTC
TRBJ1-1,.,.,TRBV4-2,CASSQDGGGSAFF,TGTGCCAGCAGCCAAGACGGGGGTGGTTCGGCTTTCTTT
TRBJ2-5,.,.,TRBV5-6,CASSPTPQGRVEETQYF,TGTGCCAGCAGCCCCACGCCCCAGGGGCGGGTGGAAGAGACCCAGTACTTC
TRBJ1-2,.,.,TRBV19,CASSLSQANYGYTF,TGTGCCAGTAGTCTCTCACAGGCGAACTATGGCTACACCTTC
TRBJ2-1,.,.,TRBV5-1,CASSLGRQGQSEQFF,TGCGCCAGCAGCTTGGGACGCCAGGGGCAGAGTGAGCAGTTCTTC
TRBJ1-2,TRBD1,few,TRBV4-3,CASSPGGQAHGYTF,TGCGCCAGCAGCCCAGGGGGACAGGCCCATGGCTACACCTTC
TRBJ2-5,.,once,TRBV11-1,CASSFGQGGRETQYF,TGTGCCAGCAGCTTTGGGCAGGGTGGCCGGGAGACCCAGTACTTC
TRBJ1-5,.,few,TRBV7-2,CASSPRDWSNQPQHF,TGTGCCAGCAGCCCGAGGGACTGGAGCAATCAGCCCCAGCATTTT
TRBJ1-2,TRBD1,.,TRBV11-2,CASSPVGTGTRGYTF,TGTGCCAGCAGCCCAGTGGGGACAGGGACGCGGGGCTACACCTTC
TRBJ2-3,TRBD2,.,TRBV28,CASSLWGVGSGFADTQYF,TGTGCCAGCAGTTTATGGGGGGTGGGTAGCGGGTTTGCAGATACGCAGTATTTT
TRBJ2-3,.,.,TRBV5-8,CASSFAGTQYF,TGTGCCAGCAGCTTTGCGGGTACGCAGTATTTT
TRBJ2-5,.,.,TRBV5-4,CASIGGIGETQYF,TGTGCCAGCATTGGCGGGATCGGGGAGACCCAGTACTTC
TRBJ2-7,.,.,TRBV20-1,CSASPLTGSYYEQYF,TGCAGTGCTAGTCCCCTCACAGGGAGCTACTACGAGCAGTACTTC
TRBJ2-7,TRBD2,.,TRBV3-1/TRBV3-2,CASREAGPSYEQYF,TGTGCCAGCAGGGAAGCGGGGCCCTCCTACGAGCAGTACTTC
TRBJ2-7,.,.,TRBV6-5,CASSYGWRAYEQYF,TGTGCCAGCAGTTACGGGTGGAGGGCCTACGAGCAGTACTTC
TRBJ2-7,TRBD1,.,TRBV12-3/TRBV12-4,CASSGDRAYEQYF,TGTGCCAGCAGCGGGGACAGGGCCTACGAGCAGTACTTC
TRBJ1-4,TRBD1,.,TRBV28,CASSAPGGRTGEGFF,TGTGCCAGCAGTGCCCCAGGGGGCCGAACAGGGGAGGGGTTTTTT
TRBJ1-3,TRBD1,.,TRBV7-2,CASSQSTGAGNTIYF,TGTGCCAGCAGCCAGTCCACAGGGGCTGGAAACACCATATATTTT
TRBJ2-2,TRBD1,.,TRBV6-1,CASSAGTGVGTGELFF,TGTGCCAGCAGTGCCGGGACAGGGGTGGGCACCGGGGAGCTGTTTTTT
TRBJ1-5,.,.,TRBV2,CASRRQAHSNQPQHF,TGTGCCAGCCGGAGACAGGCTCATAGCAATCAGCCCCAGCATTTT
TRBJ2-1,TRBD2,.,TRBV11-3,CASSPIAGGAAEQFF,TGTGCCAGCAGCCCCATAGCGGGAGGGGCTGCTGAGCAGTTCTTC
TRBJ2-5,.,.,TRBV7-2,CASSPPAGFAETQYF,TGTGCCAGCAGCCCCCCGGCGGGGTTTGCGGAGACCCAGTACTTC
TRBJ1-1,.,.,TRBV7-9,CASSLAASAEAFF,TGTGCCAGCAGCTTAGCGGCCAGTGCTGAAGCTTTCTTT
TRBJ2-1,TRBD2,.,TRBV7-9,CASSPGLAGDNEQFF,TGTGCCAGCAGCCCGGGACTAGCGGGAGACAATGAGCAGTTCTTC
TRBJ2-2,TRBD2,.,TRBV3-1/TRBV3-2,CASSPAAGAATNTGELFF,TGTGCCAGCAGCCCCGCCGCGGGAGCCGCAACGAACACCGGGGAGCTGTTTTTT
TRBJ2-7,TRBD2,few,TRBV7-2,CASSPRSAGPYEQYF,TGTGCCAGCAGCCCCCGGTCAGCGGGACCCTACGAGCAGTACTTC
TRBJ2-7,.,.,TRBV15,CATESGGRDEQYF,TGTGCCACCGAGTCCGGGGGTCGGGACGAGCAGTACTTC
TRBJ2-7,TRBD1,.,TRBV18,CASSPGQGPYEQYF,TGTGCCAGCTCGCCGGGACAGGGCCCCTACGAGCAGTACTTC
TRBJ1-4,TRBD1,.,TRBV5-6,CASSLGDRAPNEKLFF,TGTGCCAGCAGCTTGGGGGACAGGGCTCCTAATGAAAAACTGTTTTTT
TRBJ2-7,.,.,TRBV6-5,CASTPGVSYEQYF,TGTGCCAGCACCCCCGGGGTTTCCTACGAGCAGTACTTC
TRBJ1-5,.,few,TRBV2,CASSEGGRRSNQPQHF,TGTGCCAGCAGTGAGGGAGGCAGACGTAGCAATCAGCCCCAGCATTTT
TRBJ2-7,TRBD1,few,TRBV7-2,CASSPRTGLYEQYF,TGTGCCAGCAGCCCGAGGACAGGGCTCTACGAGCAGTACTTC
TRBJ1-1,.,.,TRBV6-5,CASSLLRTATEAFF,TGTGCCAGCAGCCTACTCCGGACAGCCACTGAAGCTTTCTTT